The clone carrying this TCR beta chain is a singleton in its sample. This CDR3 spans 16 amino acids. J lost 1 base, V lost 4 bases, and 2 bases had no gene match. Germline assignment: CDR1 SGHDT and CDR2 YYEEEE. The data stem from a study of blood T cell repertoires in COVID-19. Sequencing used immunoSEQ multiplex PCR; TCRdb keeps in-frame clones, though not all of them. The sample consists of just under 65,000 clones, more than 75% of them appearing once. This TCR was sampled from a human donor in a cohort sampled during active COVID-19. The material sequenced was peripheral blood. The rearrangement joins TRBV5-6 to TRBJ2-3; TRBD2 matches 14 bases. The CDR3 coding sequence is TGTGCCAGCAGCCTGGGACTAGCGGGGGGCACAGATACGCAGTATTTT. This encodes CASSLGLAGGTDTQYF. Based on the CDR3 plus reference TRBV5-6 and TRBJ2-3, the full variable domain is DAGVTQSPTHLIKTRGQQVTLRCSPKSGHDTVSWYQQALGQGPQFIFQYYEEEERQRGNFPDRFSGHQFPNYSSELNVNALLLGDSALYLCASSLGLAGGTDTQYFGPGTRLTVL.